This TCR beta chain was captured by sequencing in a study of CD8 T cell repertoires and HIV-1 epitope variants. Study-wide context: Enriched T cells were co-cultured with equal autologous T cell-negative cells. 1M T cells were kept uncultured as a baseline.

To note about this clone: Antigen specificity is unknown.

Using immunoSEQ multiplex PCR, the repertoire was profiled, and TCRdb retains in-frame clones only, with some absent. There are approximately 1,000 clones in the sample; about 70% occur only once, and roughly 43% lies in the top ten. Per germline, CDR1 SGHDN and CDR2 FVKESK. CDR3 length equals 13 residues. V was pared by 2 bases and J by 3 bases, with 8 bases between. The rearrangement joins TRBV14 to TRBJ2-7; possible D gene TRBD1, 6 bases. The sequencing input was cultured CD8+ T cells derived from PBMCs. The receptor's source is a male donor with HIV. This CDR3 reads CASSQQGIYEQYF. In DNA form, the CDR3 reads TGTGCCAGCAGCCAACAGGGGATCTACGAGCAGTACTTC. Looking up the rest from reference TRBV14 and TRBJ2-7 gives the full variable domain: EAGVTQFPSHSVIEKGQTVTLRCDPISGHDNLYWYRRVMGKEIKFLLHFVKESKQDESGMPNNRFLAERTGGTYSTLKVQPAELEDSGVYFCASSQQGIYEQYFGPGTRLTVT.